The source of this T cell receptor (beta chain) is a study of blood T cell repertoires in COVID-19 (dated by TCRdb to about 2020). Background for the entire study: Samples from collaborators originated in the United States, Italy and Spain and spanned both the acute and convalescent phases of COVID-19. Sample metadata almost always included a de-identified subject ID, COVID-19 status, age in years and sex. The dataset comprised deeply sampled blood TCRbeta repertoires from subjects exposed to, actively infected with, or recovered from COVID-19. A freely available public database, intended as a resource for researchers studying the immune response to SARS-CoV-2, is where the repertoires were released. The prospective study material was composed of cDNA or gDNA derived from T cells, B-cell-depleted T cells, or PBMCs. HLA class I and class II types, where available, came from metadata supplied by the sample provider rather than from assay-based typing. The samples were drawn from the first 160 participants of the ongoing ImmuneRACE study and from 1,254 subjects provided by 6 global collaborators.

Here is what the overall study found, with its caveats: Clinical and demographic metadata were provided uncurated, with the amount varying by source and participant.

Many counts were recorded for this clone. This receptor's antigen is unknown. Nothing much larger sits one base from this clone, and base qualities are not available. In Seattle, one collaborating source enrolled patients while the infection was active and tracked those patients longitudinally over the course of disease. The collaborating institutions used their own protocols to collect whole blood in K2EDTA tubes. Collaborator samples were shipped for TCRbeta analysis as frozen whole blood, isolated PBMCs, or DNA extracted from either sample type. TCRbeta CDR3 regions were amplified from genomic DNA by means of the immunoSEQ Assay, a bias-controlled multiplex PCR. As for the authors' bioinformatics: The number of nucleated cells in each sample was estimated from the amplification of reference gene primers within the assay. To quantify the absolute abundance of each unique TCRbeta CDR3 rearrangement, sequence reads were collapsed and filtered. For each sample, productive Simpson clonality was calculated as the square root of Simpson's diversity index over productive rearrangements. Sourced from immuneACCESS, this table was stored by TCRdb with only in-frame sequences that have V and J called. A share of the clones is absent; for the studies checked, an unresolved V gene accounts for under half, and the remainder has no known explanation. V and J calls and clone size are copied from that table; D and trimming were computed from the DNA. The sample includes 130,000 to 150,000 clones, with 80% to 90% observed a single time. The ten largest clones represent around 8% of the sample.

V is reduced by 5 bases and J by 1 base, leaving a spacing of 9 bases between them. The CDR3, cysteine through phenylalanine, is 15 amino acids long. The only DNA kept is the CDR3, 45 bases in frame from the first base. Reading the germline V gene (reference sequence) gives CDR1 SEHNR and CDR2 FQNEAQ. What was sequenced was peripheral blood. The sequence derives from a woman aged 60 to 75 with COVID-19, enrolled during active disease. Recombination linked TRBV7-9 to TRBJ2-6, and possibly TRBD2, on 6 matching bases. The CDR3 region: CASSEEGSGANVLTF. The DNA sequence is as follows: TGTGCCAGCAGCGAGGAGGGATCTGGGGCCAACGTCCTGACTTTC.